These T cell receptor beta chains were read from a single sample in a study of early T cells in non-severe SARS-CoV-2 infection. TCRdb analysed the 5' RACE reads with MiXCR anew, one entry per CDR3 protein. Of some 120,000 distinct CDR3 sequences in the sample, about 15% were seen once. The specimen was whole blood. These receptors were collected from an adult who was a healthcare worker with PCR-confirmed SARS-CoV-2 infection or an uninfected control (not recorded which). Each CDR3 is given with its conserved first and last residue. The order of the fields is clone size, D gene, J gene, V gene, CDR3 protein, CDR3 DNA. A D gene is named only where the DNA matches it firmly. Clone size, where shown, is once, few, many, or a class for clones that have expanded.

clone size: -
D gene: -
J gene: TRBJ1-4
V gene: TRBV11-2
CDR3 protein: CASSPRLDNEKLFF
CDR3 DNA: TGTGCCAGTAGCCCGCGGCTAGATAATGAAAAACTGTTTTTT

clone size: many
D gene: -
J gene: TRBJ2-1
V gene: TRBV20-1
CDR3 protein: CSASPRSGAYNEQFF
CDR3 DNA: TGCAGTGCTAGTCCTCGCTCCGGGGCCTACAATGAGCAGTTCTTC

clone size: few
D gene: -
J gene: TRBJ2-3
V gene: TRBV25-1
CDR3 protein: CASIGDTQYF
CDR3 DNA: TGTGCCAGCATTGGAGATACGCAGTATTTT

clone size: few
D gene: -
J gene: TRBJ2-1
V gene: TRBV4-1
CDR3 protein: CASRPIGGEQFF
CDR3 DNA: TGCGCCAGCAGGCCCATAGGGGGTGAGCAGTTCTTC

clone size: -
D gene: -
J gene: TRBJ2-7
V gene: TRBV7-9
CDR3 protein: CASSPGHDPREQYF
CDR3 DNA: TGTGCCAGCAGCCCGGGCCACGATCCCAGAGAGCAGTACTTC

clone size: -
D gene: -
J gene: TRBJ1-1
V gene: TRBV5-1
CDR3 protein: CASSSGVRDTEAFF
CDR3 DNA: TGCGCCAGCAGCTCGGGGGTACGGGACACTGAAGCTTTCTTT

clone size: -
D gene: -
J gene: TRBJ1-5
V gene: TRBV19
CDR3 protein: CASSIIQDNQPQHF
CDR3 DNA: TGTGCCAGTAGTATAATCCAGGACAATCAGCCCCAGCATTTT

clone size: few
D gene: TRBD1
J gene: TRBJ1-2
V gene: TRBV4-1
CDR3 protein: CASSLELIQGNYGYTF
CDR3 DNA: TGCGCCAGCAGCCTTGAGCTGATACAGGGGAACTATGGCTACACCTTC

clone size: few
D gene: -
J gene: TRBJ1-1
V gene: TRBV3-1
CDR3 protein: CASSQARNTEAFF
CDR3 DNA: TGTGCCAGCAGCCAAGCTCGGAACACTGAAGCTTTCTTT

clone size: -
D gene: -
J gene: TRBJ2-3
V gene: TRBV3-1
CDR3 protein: CASSPGPRSTDTQYF
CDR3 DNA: TGTGCCAGCAGCCCCGGACCCCGTAGCACAGATACGCAGTATTTT

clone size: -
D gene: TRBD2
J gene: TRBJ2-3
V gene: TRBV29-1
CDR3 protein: CSVGTSGGTDTQYF
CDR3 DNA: TGCAGCGTTGGGACTAGCGGGGGCACAGATACGCAGTATTTT

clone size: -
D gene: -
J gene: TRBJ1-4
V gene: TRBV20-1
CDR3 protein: CSALPLGPDEKLFF
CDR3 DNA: TGCAGTGCCCTCCCCCTCGGGCCGGATGAAAAACTGTTTTTT

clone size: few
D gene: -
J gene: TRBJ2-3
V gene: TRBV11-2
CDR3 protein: CASSLDNTQYF
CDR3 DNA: TGTGCCAGCAGCTTAGATAATACGCAGTATTTT

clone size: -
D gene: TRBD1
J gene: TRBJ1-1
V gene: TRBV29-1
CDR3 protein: CSVRGQGWDTEAFF
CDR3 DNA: TGCAGCGTCCGCGGACAGGGGTGGGACACTGAAGCTTTCTTT

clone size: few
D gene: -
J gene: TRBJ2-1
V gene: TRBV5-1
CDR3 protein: CASSQLEGAPSNEQFF
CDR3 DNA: TGCGCCAGCAGCCAACTAGAAGGGGCGCCTTCCAATGAGCAGTTCTTC

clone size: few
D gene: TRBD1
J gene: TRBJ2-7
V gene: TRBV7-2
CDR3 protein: CASSSGQISYEQYF
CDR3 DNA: TGTGCCAGCAGCTCGGGACAGATTTCCTACGAGCAGTACTTC

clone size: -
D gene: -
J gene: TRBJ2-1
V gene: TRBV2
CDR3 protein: CASSRDRADEQFF
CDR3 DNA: TGTGCCAGCAGCAGGGACCGCGCGGATGAGCAGTTCTTC

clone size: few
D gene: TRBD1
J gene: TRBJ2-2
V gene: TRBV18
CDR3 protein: CASSLYRGNTGELFF
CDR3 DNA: TGTGCCAGCTCCCTCTACAGGGGGAACACCGGGGAGCTGTTTTTT

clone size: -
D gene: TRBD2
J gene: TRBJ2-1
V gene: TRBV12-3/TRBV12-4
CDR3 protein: CASSTRLAGTGGNEQFF
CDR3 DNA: TGTGCCAGCAGTACAAGACTAGCGGGGACCGGAGGAAATGAGCAGTTCTTC

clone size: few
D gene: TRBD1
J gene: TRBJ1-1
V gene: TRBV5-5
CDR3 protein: CASSPRQGGSQAFF
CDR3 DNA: TGTGCCAGCAGCCCTCGACAGGGCGGGTCGCAAGCTTTCTTT

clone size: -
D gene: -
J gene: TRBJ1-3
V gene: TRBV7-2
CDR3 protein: CASSLGTFGNTIYF
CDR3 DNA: TGTGCCAGCAGCTTAGGGACATTTGGAAACACCATATATTTT

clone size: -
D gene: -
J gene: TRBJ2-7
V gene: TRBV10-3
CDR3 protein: CATSGQTYEQYF
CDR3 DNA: TGTGCCACCTCCGGACAGACCTACGAGCAGTACTTC

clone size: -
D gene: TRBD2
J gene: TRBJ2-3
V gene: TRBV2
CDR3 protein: CASSLHGTSVVVTQYF
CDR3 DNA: TGTGCCAGCTCACTCCACGGGACTAGCGTAGTAGTTACGCAGTATTTT

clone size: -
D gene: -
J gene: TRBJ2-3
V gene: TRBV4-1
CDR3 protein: CASSQGLVGGDTQYF
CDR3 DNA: TGCGCCAGCAGCCAAGGACTCGTCGGTGGAGATACGCAGTATTTT